Each of the 27 T cell receptor beta chains below was sequenced from the same sample in a study of T cell responses to AZD1222 COVID-19 vaccine. The assay was immunoSEQ multiplex PCR, and TCRdb's table has in-frame clones only and misses some. The table records 100,000 to 150,000 clones, approximately 90% of them present only once. The specimen comprised peripheral blood, sampled on day 0 of AZD1222 vaccination. The origin of the receptors is an adult in good health.

The chain is built from TRBV28 and TRBJ1-1, with a weak D call TRBD1 (5 bases). The CDR3 loop spans 14 amino acids. Germline values: CDR1 MDHEN, CDR2 SYDVKM. V was pared by 6 bases and J by 1 base, with 12 bases between. Here the CDR3 DNA reads TGTGCCAGCAGCCAGAGGGGTAAGAACACTGAAGCTTTCTTT. It is translated as CASSQRGKNTEAFF.

This clone was observed a few times. This sequence joins TRBV10-1 and TRBJ1-1; no definite D call. V lost 2 bases and J 3 bases, leaving 22 bases between the germline ends. From germline, CDR1 is WNHNN and CDR2 SYGVQD (reference sequence). The CDR3 runs to 18 residues. The CDR3 protein is CASSEQRHQYATDTEAFF. CDR3 sequence (DNA): TGCGCCAGCAGTGAGCAAAGACACCAATATGCGACCGACACTGAAGCTTTCTTT.

The V and J genes are TRBV13 and TRBJ1-3, with D possibly being TRBD1 (6 bases). The germline CDR1 and CDR2 sequences are PRHDT and FYEKMQ (reference sequence). The CDR3 totals 15 residues. Trimming pared 2 bases from V and 2 bases from J, leaving 10 bases between. The CDR3 bases are TGTGCCAGCAGCTTACCAGGGGTGACTGGAAACACCATATATTTT. Protein: CASSLPGVTGNTIYF. Using reference TRBV13 and TRBJ1-3 for the parts outside the CDR3, the full variable domain is AAGVIQSPRHLIKEKRETATLKCYPIPRHDTVYWYQQGPGQDPQFLISFYEKMQSDKGSIPDRFSAQQFSDYHSELNMSSLELGDSALYFCASSLPGVTGNTIYFGEGSWLTVV.

The chain has TRBV5-6 and TRBJ2-5; D is unclear. CDR1 is SGHDT and CDR2 is YYEEEE in the germline V gene. The CDR3 contains 17 residues. Trimming pared 0 bases from V and 2 bases from J, leaving 17 bases between. The CDR3 DNA follows: TGTGCCAGCAGCTTGGAATGGCGGAGAACAACTCAAGAGACCCAGTACTTC. Its translation is CASSLEWRRTTQETQYF.

The chain is built from TRBV2 and TRBJ1-6; D not certain. V shed 7 bases and J shed 7 bases, with 11 bases lying between them. The length of the CDR3 is 13 residues. Germline assignment: CDR1 SNHLY and CDR2 FYNNEI. The CDR3 region is CASMILINSPLHF. CDR3 DNA: TGTGCCAGCATGATTCTCATAAATTCACCCCTCCACTTT.

This clone appeared a single time. This CDR3 is CASGLVLGRRFGNYGYTF. CDR3 DNA sequence: TGTGCTAGTGGTTTGGTACTCGGAAGAAGGTTTGGAAACTATGGCTACACCTTC. The J gene is TRBJ1-2, the V gene TRBV12-5; no firm D call. The CDR3 extends over 18 amino acids. Germline loops: CDR1 LGHNT, CDR2 FRNRAP. V lost 0 bases to trimming and J lost 2 bases, with 19 bases between them.

This sequence joins TRBV7-2 and TRBJ1-1; no reliable D call. The CDR3 sequence is 15 residues long. The germline V gene encodes CDR1 SGHTA and CDR2 FQGNSA. V lost 5 bases, J lost 1 base, and 14 bases lay in between. This CDR3 reads CASSARLAPNTEAFF. For the CDR3, the DNA is TGTGCCAGCAGCGCCCGACTCGCCCCGAACACTGAAGCTTTCTTT.

The chain is built from TRBV6-4 and TRBJ2-2, with D unclear. This CDR3 region has 13 residues. V shed 3 bases and J shed 4 bases, with 6 bases lying between them. The germline V gene encodes CDR1 MRHNA and CDR2 SNTAGT. CDR3 DNA sequence: TGTGCCAGCAGTGAAGCCGTCACCGGGGAGCTGTTTTTT. This codes for CASSEAVTGELFF.

The V call is TRBV19, the J call TRBJ1-5, with D unresolved. The V and J ends lost 1 base and 0 bases respectively, with 16 bases between them. Germline V gives CDR1 LNHDA, CDR2 SQIVND (reference sequence). This CDR3 comprises 18 residues. CDR3 nucleotide sequence: TGTGCCAGTAGTATAGTCGGCAGGCCCGTCTATAGCAATCAGCCCCAGCATTTT. Translation: CASSIVGRPVYSNQPQHF.

The chain recombines TRBV23-1 with TRBJ2-7; possible D gene TRBD1, 5 bases. TRBV23-1 is noted as an ORF with a role that remains uncertain. The V end was cut by 3 bases, the J end by 1 base, with 16 bases between. This CDR3 is built from 16 residues. CDR3 protein: CASSHAQTATSYEQYF. CDR3 coding DNA: TGCGCCAGCAGTCATGCTCAGACAGCAACTTCCTACGAGCAGTACTTC.

In its sample, this clone was seen once. The chain couples TRBV28 to TRBJ2-1; 9 bases map to TRBD1. CDR1 is MDHEN, CDR2 SYDVKM, per germline. Losses at the gene ends were 6 bases for V and 7 bases for J; bases not matched to a gene: 13. CDR3 length: 16 amino acids. The CDR3 region is CASSPPGTGHLNEQFF. The CDR3 DNA reads TGTGCCAGCAGCCCCCCAGGGACAGGGCACCTTAATGAGCAGTTCTTC.

This clone was observed a handful of times. The V call is TRBV24-1, the J call TRBJ2-7; D is possibly TRBD1 or TRBD2 (6 bases each). The CDR3 is made up of 16 amino acids. Germline V gene sequence: CDR1 KGHDR, CDR2 SFDVKD. V dropped 4 bases and J dropped 3 bases, with 18 bases sitting between them. CDR3 bases: TGTGCCACCAGTGACGAAGCAAAAGGGGGAGGCTACGAGCAGTACTTC. Translated: CATSDEAKGGGYEQYF.

The CDR3 nucleotides are TGTGCCAGCAGCCAGCGGACTAGCAGTAGAGATGAGCAGTTCTTC. This translates into CASSQRTSSRDEQFF. This rearrangement joins TRBV13 to TRBJ2-1; 8 positions match TRBD2. V lost 5 bases, J lost 8 bases, and 11 bases stayed unmatched. Germline-derived CDR1 and CDR2 are PRHDT and FYEKMQ (reference sequence). The CDR3 loop spans 15 amino acids.

The rearrangement joins TRBV3-1 (or the pseudogene TRBV3-2) to TRBJ2-3; D is possibly TRBD2 (6 bases). This CDR3 contains 14 residues. From germline, CDR1 is LGHDT and CDR2 YNNKEL (reference sequence). V was trimmed by 4 bases and J by 4 bases, leaving 12 bases between them. CDR3 sequence (DNA): TGTGCCAGCAGCCTGACTAGTCGGTCAGATACGCAGTATTTT. Its protein product is CASSLTSRSDTQYF.

Only one count was recorded for this clone. CDR3 DNA sequence: TGTGCCACCAGCAGATATTGGACAGGGGCTGGAAACACCATATATTTT. It translates to CATSRYWTGAGNTIYF. V gene TRBV15 combines with J gene TRBJ1-3, with 9 bases lining up with TRBD1. V lost 2 bases and J lost 2; bases outside the gene matches: 4. From germline, CDR1 is LNHNV and CDR2 YYDKDF (reference sequence). The CDR3 length is 16 residues.

This clone showed up just once. The chain uses TRBV7-8 and TRBJ2-3, with D uncertain. Germline loops: CDR1 SGHVS, CDR2 FQNEAQ. This CDR3 has 16 residues. V gave up 5 bases and J gave up 1 base, with 16 bases separating them. CDR3 coding DNA: TGTGCCAGCAGCGCGGACCCACCCACCGGCACAGATACGCAGTATTTT. Protein: CASSADPPTGTDTQYF.

The chain has TRBV28 and TRBJ2-3; a weak D match, TRBD2 (6 bases). Trimming shortened V by 4 bases and J by 8 bases, and 13 bases separated the two germline ends. Germline CDR1 MDHEN, CDR2 SYDVKM. The CDR3 has 13 amino acids. The CDR3 DNA reads as TGTGCCAGCAGTTCGGGACTTTTAGGTACGCAGTATTTT. Its translation: CASSSGLLGTQYF.

The CDR3 sequence is CASSVGRQSYEQYF. The CDR3 bases are TGTGCCAGCAGCGTAGGGAGACAGTCCTACGAGCAGTACTTC. This rearrangement joins TRBV9 to TRBJ2-7, with D maybe TRBD1 (5 bases). The CDR3 loop spans 14 amino acids. V was clipped by 0 bases and J by 1 base, with 8 bases between them. CDR1 and CDR2 from the germline V gene are SGDLS and YYNGEE.

The chain has TRBV18 and TRBJ2-3; the match to TRBD1 covers 10 bases. The trim removed 3 bases at V and 0 bases at J, leaving 12 bases unmatched. This CDR3 contains 19 residues. CDR1 and CDR2 (germline): KGHSH, LQKENI. CDR3 loop: CASSPTTGGTLTSTDTQYF. The CDR3 DNA follows: TGTGCCAGCTCACCGACGACAGGGGGCACATTAACTAGCACAGATACGCAGTATTTT. Supplemented by reference TRBV18 and TRBJ2-3, the full variable domain reads NAGVMQNPRHLVRRRGQEARLRCSPMKGHSHVYWYRQLPEEGLKFMVYLQKENIIDESGMPKERFSAEFPKEGPSILRIQQVVRGDSAAYFCASSPTTGGTLTSTDTQYFGPGTRLTVL.

The genes are TRBV30 and TRBJ1-6; D ambiguous. V was cut by 1 base and J by 13 bases, with 11 bases left in between. CDR1 is GTSNPN and CDR2 is SVGIG in the germline V gene (reference sequence). The length of the CDR3 is 12 residues. For the CDR3, the DNA is TGTGCCTGGAGTGACGGGTCCGGGCCCCTCCACTTT. Protein: CAWSDGSGPLHF. Based on the CDR3 plus reference TRBV30 and TRBJ1-6, the full variable domain is SQTIHQWPATLVQPVGSPLSLECTVEGTSNPNLYWYRQAAGRGLQLLFYSVGIGQISSEVPQNLSASRPQDRQFILSSKKLLLSDSGFYLCAWSDGSGPLHFGNGTRLTVT.

This sequence joins TRBV5-4 and TRBJ1-2; possibly TRBD1 for D (5 bases). Germline V lookup: CDR1 SGHNT, CDR2 YYREEE (reference sequence). Trimming stripped 1 base from V and 0 bases from J, with 7 bases between. The CDR3 is made up of 14 amino acids. The chain's CDR3 is CASSLQGPNYGYTF. As DNA, the CDR3 is TGTGCCAGCAGCTTGCAGGGCCCTAACTATGGCTACACCTTC.

The chain is built from TRBV5-1 and TRBJ2-7; no clear D. V gave up 6 bases and J gave up 0 bases, with 13 bases separating them. The CDR3 extends over 14 amino acids. Germline-derived CDR1 and CDR2 are SGHRS and YFSETQ. The CDR3 is CASTMNLNSYEQYF. The DNA for the CDR3 is TGCGCCAGCACCATGAATTTAAACTCCTACGAGCAGTACTTC.

This clone came up once. The chain carries TRBV5-1 and TRBJ2-3; 9 bases agree with TRBD2. The length of the CDR3 is 16 residues. From germline, CDR1 is SGHRS and CDR2 YFSETQ. The CDR3 nucleotides read TGCGCTACCGGTGTTACTGGCGGGAGGGCCTCAGATACGCAGTATTTT. It yields the protein CATGVTGGRASDTQYF.

On this clone: At one boundary the junction diverges from the germline segment, which might be a read error. The chain employs TRBV27 and TRBJ1-3, with D possibly TRBD1 on 6 matching bases. The CDR3 loop spans 17 amino acids. Germline assignment: CDR1 MNHEY and CDR2 SMNVEV (reference sequence). In DNA form, the CDR3 reads TGTGCCAGCAGATTATCCGGGACAAGTCTATCTGGAAACACCATATATTTT. As protein: CASRLSGTSLSGNTIYF.

The chain recombines TRBV19 with TRBJ1-2; D remains unclear. Germline CDR1 LNHDA, CDR2 SQIVND (reference sequence). The CDR3 has 13 residues. Between the trimmed V and J ends, which lost 7 bases and 6 bases, there was a span of 15 bases. The CDR3 DNA follows: TGTGCCAGTAAGTTCGTGGGCAACGATGGCTACACCTTC. Protein product: CASKFVGNDGYTF.

A single count supports this clone. This chain uses TRBV28 with TRBJ2-1; unclear D gene. This CDR3 spans 12 amino acids. V lost 3 bases, J lost 7 bases, and 7 bases lay in between. CDR1 and CDR2 (germline): MDHEN, SYDVKM. The CDR3 spells CASSFSINEQFF. Here the CDR3 DNA reads TGTGCCAGCAGTTTTTCGATAAATGAGCAGTTCTTC.

The J gene is TRBJ2-3, the V gene TRBV15, with a possible D match to TRBD2 (6 bases). The CDR3 length is 13 residues. V was clipped by 8 bases and J by 3 bases, with 12 bases between them. Germline V gene data show CDR1 as LNHNV and CDR2 as YYDKDF (reference sequence). DNA for the CDR3: TGTGCCACCGGGGCGGGAACTACAGATACGCAGTATTTT. Translation: CATGAGTTDTQYF.